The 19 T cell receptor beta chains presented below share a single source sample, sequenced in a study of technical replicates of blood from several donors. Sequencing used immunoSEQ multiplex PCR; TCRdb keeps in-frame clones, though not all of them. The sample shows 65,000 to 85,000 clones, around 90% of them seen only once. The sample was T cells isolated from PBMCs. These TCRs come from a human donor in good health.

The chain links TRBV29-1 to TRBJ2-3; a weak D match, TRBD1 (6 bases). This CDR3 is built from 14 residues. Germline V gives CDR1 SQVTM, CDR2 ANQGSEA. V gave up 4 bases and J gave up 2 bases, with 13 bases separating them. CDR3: CSVAGQGPTDTQYF. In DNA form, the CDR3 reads TGCAGCGTTGCAGGGCAGGGGCCCACAGATACGCAGTATTTT.

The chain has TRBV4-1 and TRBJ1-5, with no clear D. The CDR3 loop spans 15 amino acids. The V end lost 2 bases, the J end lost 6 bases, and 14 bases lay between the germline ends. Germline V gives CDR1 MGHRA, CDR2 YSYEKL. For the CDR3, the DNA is TGCGCCAGCAGCCAACAGGAAAATCCCGGTCAGCCCCAGCATTTT. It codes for CASSQQENPGQPQHF.

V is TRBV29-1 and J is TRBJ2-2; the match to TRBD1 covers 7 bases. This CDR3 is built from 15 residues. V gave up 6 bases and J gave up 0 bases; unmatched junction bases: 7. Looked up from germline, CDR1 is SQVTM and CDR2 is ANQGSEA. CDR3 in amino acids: CSVVPGQSNTGELFF. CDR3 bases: TGCAGCGTAGTACCGGGACAGTCGAACACCGGGGAGCTGTTTTTT.

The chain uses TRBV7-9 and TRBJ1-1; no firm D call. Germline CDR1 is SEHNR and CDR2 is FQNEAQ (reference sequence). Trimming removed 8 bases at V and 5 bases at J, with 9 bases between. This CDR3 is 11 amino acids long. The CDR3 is CASLGSTEAFF. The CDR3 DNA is TGTGCCAGCCTAGGGAGTACTGAAGCTTTCTTT.

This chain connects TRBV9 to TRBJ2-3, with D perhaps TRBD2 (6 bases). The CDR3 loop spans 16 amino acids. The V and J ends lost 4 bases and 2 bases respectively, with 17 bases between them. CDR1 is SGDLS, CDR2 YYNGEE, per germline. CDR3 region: CASSQNRGGNTDTQYF. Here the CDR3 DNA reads TGTGCCAGCAGCCAAAACCGGGGCGGGAACACAGATACGCAGTATTTT.

CDR3 coding DNA: TGCGCCAGCAGCCAAGATTTAGCGGGAGGGCCAGATACGCAGTATTTT. Protein product: CASSQDLAGGPDTQYF. This chain connects TRBV4-3 to TRBJ2-3; TRBD2 matches at 11 bases. This CDR3 comprises 16 residues. CDR1 LGHNA and CDR2 YSLEER come from the germline V gene. The ends lost 0 bases at V and 4 bases at J; junction bases unmatched: 3.

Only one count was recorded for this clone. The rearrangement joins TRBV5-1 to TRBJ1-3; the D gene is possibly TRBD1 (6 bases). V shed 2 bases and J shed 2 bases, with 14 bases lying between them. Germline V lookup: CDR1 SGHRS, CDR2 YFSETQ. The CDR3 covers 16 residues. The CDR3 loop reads CASSLTGNEAGNTIYF. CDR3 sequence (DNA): TGCGCCAGCAGCTTAACAGGGAACGAGGCTGGAAACACCATATATTTT.

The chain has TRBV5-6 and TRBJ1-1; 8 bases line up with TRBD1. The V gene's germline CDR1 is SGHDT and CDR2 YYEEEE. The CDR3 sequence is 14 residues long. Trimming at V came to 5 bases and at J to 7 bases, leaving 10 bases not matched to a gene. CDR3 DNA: TGTGCCAGCAGTCAGAGACAGGGGCAGCATGAAGCTTTCTTT. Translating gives CASSQRQGQHEAFF.

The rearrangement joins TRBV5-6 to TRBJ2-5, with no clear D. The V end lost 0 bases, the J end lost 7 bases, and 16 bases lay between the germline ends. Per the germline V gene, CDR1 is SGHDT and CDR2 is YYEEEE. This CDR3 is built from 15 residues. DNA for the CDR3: TGTGCCAGCAGCTTGGGTAGCCAATTGGCTGGGACCCAGTACTTC. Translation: CASSLGSQLAGTQYF.

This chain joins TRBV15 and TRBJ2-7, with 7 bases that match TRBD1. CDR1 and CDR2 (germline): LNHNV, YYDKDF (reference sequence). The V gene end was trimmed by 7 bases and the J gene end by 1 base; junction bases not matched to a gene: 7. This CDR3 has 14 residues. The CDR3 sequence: CATKEGANSYEQYF. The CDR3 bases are TGTGCCACCAAAGAGGGGGCAAATTCCTACGAGCAGTACTTC.

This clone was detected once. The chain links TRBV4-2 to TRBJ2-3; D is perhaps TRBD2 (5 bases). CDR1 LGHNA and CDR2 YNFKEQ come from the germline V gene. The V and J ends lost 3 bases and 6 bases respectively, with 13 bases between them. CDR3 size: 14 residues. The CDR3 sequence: CASSHILGQDTQYF. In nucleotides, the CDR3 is TGTGCCAGCAGCCACATACTAGGTCAGGATACGCAGTATTTT.

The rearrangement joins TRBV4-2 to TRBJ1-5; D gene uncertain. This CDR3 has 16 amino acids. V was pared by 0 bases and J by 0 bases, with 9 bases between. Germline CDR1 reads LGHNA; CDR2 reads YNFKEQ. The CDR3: CASSQDLGFSNQPQHF. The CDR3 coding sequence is TGTGCCAGCAGCCAAGATCTAGGTTTTAGCAATCAGCCCCAGCATTTT.

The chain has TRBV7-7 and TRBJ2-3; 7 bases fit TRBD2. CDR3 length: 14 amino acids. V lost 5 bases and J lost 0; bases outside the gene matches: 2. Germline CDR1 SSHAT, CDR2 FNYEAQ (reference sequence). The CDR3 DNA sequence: TGTGCCAGCAGCCAGACTAGCAGCACAGATACGCAGTATTTT. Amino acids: CASSQTSSTDTQYF. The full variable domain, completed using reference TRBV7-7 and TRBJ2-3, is GAGVSQSPRYKVTKRGQDVTLRCDPISSHATLYWYQQALGQGPEFLTYFNYEAQPDKSGLPSDRFSAERPEGSISTLTIQRTEQRDSAMYRCASSQTSSTDTQYFGPGTRLTVL.

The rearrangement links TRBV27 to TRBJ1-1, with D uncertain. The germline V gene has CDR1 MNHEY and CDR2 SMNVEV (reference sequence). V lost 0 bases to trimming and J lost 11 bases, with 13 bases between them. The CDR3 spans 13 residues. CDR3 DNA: TGTGCCAGCAGTTTATCGTTACGGTTACAGGCTTTCTTT. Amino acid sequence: CASSLSLRLQAFF.

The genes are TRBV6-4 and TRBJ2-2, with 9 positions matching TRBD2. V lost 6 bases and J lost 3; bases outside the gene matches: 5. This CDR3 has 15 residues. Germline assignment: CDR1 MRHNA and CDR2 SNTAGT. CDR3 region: CASSETSGDTGELFF. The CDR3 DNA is TGTGCCAGCAGCGAGACTAGCGGAGACACCGGGGAGCTGTTTTTT.

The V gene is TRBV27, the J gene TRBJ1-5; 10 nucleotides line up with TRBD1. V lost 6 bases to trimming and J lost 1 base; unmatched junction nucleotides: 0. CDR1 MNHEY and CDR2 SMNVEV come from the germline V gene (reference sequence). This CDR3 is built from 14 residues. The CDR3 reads CASRTGGSNQPQHF. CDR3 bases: TGTGCCAGCAGGACAGGGGGCAGCAATCAGCCCCAGCATTTT.

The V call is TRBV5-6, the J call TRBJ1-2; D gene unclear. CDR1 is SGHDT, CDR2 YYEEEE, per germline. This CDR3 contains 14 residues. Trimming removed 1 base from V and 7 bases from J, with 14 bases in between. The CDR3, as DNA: TGTGCCAGCAGCTTGAGTCTAGGATCCCCTGGCTACACCTTC. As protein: CASSLSLGSPGYTF.

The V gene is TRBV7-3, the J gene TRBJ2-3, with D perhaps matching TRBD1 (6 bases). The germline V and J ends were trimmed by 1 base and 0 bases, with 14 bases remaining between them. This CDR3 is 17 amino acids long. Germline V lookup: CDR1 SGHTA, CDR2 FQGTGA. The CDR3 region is CASSLMISGQSTDTQYF. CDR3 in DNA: TGTGCCAGCAGCTTAATGATTTCAGGACAGAGCACAGATACGCAGTATTTT.

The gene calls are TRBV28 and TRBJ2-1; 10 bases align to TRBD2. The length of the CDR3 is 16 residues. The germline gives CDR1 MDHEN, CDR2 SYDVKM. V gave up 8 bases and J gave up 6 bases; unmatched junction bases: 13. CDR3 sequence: CASLKRASGRFNEQFF. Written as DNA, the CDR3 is TGTGCCAGCCTAAAGAGAGCTAGCGGGAGATTCAATGAGCAGTTCTTC.